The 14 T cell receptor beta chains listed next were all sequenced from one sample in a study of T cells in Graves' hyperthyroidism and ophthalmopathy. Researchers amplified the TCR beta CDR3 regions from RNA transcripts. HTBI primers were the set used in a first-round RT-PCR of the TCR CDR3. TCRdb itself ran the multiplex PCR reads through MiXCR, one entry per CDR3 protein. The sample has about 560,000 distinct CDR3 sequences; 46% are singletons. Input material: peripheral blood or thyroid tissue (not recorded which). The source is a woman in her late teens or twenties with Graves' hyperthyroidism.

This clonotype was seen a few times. The chain's CDR3 is CASSISGSPNEQYF. The CDR3 DNA sequence: TGTGCCAGCAGTATTAGCGGGAGTCCCAACGAGCAGTACTTC. The rearrangement joins TRBV12-3 or TRBV12-4 to TRBJ2-7, with 9 bases that match TRBD2. The V and J ends lost 5 bases and 5 bases, in that order; junction bases with no gene match: 7. CDR3 size: 14 residues.

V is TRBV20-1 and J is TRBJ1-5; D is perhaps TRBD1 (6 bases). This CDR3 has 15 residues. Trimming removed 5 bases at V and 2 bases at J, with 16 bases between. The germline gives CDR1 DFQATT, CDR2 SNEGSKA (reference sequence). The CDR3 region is CSAARGLWGNQPQHF. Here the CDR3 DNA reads TGCAGTGCTGCCAGGGGACTTTGGGGCAATCAGCCCCAGCATTTT.

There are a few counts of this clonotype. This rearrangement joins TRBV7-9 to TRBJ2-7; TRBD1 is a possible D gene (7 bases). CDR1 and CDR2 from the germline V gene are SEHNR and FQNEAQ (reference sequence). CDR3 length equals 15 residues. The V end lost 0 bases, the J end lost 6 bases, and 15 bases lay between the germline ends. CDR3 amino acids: CASSLAQGGSFEQYF. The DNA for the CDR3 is TGTGCCAGCAGCTTAGCCCAGGGGGGTTCATTCGAGCAGTACTTC.

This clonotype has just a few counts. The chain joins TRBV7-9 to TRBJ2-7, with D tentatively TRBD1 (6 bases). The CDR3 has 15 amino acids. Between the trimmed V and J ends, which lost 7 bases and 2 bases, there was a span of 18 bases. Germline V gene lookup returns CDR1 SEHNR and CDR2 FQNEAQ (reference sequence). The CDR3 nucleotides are TGTGCCAGCACCCCTTCGACAGGACCTACCTACGAGCAGTACTTC. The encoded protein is CASTPSTGPTYEQYF.

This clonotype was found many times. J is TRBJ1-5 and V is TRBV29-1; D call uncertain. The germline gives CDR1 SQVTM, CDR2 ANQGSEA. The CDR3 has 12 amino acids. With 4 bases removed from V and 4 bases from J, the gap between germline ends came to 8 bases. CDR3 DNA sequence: TGCAGCGTTGGATGGAGGAATCAGCCCCAGCATTTT. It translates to CSVGWRNQPQHF.

The CDR3 DNA follows: TGTGCCAGCAGTGACGGGACCCGCCCAGGAGGATCACCCCTCCACTTT. It specifies CASSDGTRPGGSPLHF. The chain employs TRBV25-1 and TRBJ1-6, with D possibly TRBD1 on 5 matching bases. V gave up 3 bases and J gave up 10 bases, with 19 bases separating them. Germline CDR1 is MGHDK and CDR2 is SYGVNS. The CDR3 length is 16 residues. Supplemented by reference TRBV25-1 and TRBJ1-6, the full variable domain reads EADIYQTPRYLVIGTGKKITLECSQTMGHDKMYWYQQDPGMELHLIHYSYGVNSTEKGDLSSESTVSRIRTEHFPLTLESARPSHTSQYLCASSDGTRPGGSPLHFGNGTRLTVT.

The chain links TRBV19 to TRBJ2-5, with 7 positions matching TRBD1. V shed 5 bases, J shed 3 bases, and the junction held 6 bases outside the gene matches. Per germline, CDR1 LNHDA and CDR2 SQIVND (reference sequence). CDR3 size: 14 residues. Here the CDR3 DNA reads TGTGCCAGTAGTTTACCCGGGACAGAAGAGACCCAGTACTTC. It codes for CASSLPGTEETQYF.

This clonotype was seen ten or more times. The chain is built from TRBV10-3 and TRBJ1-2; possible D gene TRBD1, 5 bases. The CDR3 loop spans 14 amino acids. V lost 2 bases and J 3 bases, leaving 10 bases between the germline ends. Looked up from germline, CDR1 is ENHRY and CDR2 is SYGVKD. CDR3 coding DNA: TGTGCCATCAGTGAGCTCCAAGGGGACTATGGCTACACCTTC. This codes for CAISELQGDYGYTF.

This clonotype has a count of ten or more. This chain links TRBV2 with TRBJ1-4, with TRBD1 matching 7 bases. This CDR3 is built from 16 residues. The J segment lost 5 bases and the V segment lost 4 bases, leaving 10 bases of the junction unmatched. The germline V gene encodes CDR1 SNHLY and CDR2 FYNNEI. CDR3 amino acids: CASSGSLTGTNEKLFF. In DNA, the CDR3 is TGTGCCAGCAGTGGAAGTTTGACAGGGACAAATGAAAAACTGTTTTTT.

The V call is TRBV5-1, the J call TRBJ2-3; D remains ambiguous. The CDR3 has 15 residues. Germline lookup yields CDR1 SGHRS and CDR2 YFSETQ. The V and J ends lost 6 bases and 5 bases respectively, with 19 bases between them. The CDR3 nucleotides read TGCGCCAGCACCCTCCATTCCGTTAAGGGAGATACGCAGTATTTT. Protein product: CASTLHSVKGDTQYF.

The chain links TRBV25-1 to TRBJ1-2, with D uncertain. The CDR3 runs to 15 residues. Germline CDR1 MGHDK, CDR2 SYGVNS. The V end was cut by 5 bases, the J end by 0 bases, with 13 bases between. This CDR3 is CASSYLEETNYGYTF. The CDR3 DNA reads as TGTGCCAGCAGTTACTTGGAGGAAACTAACTATGGCTACACCTTC.

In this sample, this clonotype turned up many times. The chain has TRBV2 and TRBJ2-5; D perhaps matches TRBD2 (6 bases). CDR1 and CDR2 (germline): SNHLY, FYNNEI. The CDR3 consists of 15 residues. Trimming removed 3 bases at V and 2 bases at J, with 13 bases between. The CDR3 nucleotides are TGTGCCAGCAGTGAGGAGGGTAGCGGACAAGAGACCCAGTACTTC. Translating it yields CASSEEGSGQETQYF.

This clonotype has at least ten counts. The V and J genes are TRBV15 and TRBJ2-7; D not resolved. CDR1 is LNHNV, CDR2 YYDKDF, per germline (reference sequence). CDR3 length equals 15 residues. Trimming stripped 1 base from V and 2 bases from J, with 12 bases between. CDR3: CATSRVTDPPYEQYF. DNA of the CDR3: TGTGCCACCAGCAGAGTGACCGATCCTCCCTACGAGCAGTACTTC.

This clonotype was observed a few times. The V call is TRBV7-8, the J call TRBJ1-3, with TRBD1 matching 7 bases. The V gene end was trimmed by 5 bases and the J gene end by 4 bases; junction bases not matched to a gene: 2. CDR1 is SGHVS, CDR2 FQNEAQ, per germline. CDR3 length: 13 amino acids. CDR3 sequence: CASSQDRGNTIYF. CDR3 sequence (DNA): TGTGCCAGCAGCCAGGACAGGGGAAACACCATATATTTT. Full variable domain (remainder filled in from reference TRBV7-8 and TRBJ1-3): GAGVSQSPRYKVAKRGQDVALRCDPISGHVSLFWYQQALGQGPEFLTYFQNEAQLDKSGLPSDRFFAERPEGSVSTLKIQRTQQEDSAVYLCASSQDRGNTIYFGEGSWLTVV.